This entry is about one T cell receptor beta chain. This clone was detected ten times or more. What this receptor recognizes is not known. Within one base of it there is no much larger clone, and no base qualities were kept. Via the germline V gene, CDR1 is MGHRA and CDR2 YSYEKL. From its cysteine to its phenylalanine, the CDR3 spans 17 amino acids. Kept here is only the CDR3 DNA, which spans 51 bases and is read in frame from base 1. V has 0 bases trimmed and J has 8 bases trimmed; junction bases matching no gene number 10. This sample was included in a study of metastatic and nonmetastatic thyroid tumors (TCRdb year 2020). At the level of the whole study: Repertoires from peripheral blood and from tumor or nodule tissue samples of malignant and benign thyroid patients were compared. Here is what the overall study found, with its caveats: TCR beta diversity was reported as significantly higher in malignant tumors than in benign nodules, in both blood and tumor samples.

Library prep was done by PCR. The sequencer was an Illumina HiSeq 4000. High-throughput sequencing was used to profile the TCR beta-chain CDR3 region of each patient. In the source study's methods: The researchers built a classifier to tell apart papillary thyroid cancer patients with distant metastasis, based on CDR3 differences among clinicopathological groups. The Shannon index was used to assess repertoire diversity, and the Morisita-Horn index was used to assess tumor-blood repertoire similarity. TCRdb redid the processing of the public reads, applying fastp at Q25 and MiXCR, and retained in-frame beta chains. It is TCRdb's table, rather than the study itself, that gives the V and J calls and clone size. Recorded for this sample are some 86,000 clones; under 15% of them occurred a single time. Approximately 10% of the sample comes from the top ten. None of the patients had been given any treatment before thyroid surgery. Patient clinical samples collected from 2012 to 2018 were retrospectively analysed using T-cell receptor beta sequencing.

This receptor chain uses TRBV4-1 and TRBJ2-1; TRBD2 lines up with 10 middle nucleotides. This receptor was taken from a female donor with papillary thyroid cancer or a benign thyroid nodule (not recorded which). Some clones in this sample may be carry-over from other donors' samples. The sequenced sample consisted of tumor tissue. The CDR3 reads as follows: CASSQEWSGGGLDEQFF. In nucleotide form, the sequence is TGCGCCAGCAGCCAAGAGTGGAGCGGGGGGGGTCTGGATGAGCAGTTCTTC.